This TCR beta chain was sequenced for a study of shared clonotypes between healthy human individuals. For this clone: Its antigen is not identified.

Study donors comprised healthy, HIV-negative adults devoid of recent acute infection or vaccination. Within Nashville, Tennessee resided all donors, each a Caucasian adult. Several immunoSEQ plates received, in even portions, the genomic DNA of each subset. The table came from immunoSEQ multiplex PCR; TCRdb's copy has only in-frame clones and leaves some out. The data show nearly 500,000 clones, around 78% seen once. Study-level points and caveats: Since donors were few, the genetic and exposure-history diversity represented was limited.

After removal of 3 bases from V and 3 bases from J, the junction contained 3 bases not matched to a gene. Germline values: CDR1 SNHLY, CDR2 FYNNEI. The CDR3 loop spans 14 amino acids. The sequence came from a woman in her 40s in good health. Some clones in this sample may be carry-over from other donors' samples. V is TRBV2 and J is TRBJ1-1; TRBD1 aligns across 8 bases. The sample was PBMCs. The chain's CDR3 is CASSEDREDTEAFF. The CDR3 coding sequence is TGTGCCAGCAGTGAGGACAGGGAGGACACTGAAGCTTTCTTT.